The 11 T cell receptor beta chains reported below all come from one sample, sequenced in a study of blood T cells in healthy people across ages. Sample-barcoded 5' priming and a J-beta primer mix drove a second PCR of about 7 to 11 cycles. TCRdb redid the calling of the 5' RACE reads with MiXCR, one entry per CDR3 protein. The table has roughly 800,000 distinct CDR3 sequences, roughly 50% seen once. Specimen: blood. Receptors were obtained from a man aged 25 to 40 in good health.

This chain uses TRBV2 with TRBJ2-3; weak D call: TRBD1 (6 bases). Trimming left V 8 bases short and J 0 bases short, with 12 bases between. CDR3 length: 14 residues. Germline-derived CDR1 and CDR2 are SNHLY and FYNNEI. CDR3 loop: CASEGENSTDTQYF. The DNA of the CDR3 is TGTGCCAGCGAGGGGGAGAATAGCACAGATACGCAGTATTTT.

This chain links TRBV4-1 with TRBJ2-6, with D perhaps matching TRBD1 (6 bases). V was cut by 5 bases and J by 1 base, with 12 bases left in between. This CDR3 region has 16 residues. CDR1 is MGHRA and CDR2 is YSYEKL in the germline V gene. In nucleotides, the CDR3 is TGCGCCAGCAGCTGGGGACATGGGTCTGGGGCCAACGTCCTGACTTTC. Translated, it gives CASSWGHGSGANVLTF.

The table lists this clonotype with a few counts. The CDR3 loop reads CASSTGTASTDTQYF. CDR3 DNA sequence: TGCGCCAGCAGCACGGGGACGGCCAGCACAGATACGCAGTATTTT. This chain connects TRBV5-1 to TRBJ2-3; tentatively, D is TRBD1 or TRBD2 (5 bases each). The CDR3 is made up of 15 amino acids. Trimming took 4 bases from V and 0 from J, leaving 12 bases between them. Germline CDR1 and CDR2: SGHRS and YFSETQ.

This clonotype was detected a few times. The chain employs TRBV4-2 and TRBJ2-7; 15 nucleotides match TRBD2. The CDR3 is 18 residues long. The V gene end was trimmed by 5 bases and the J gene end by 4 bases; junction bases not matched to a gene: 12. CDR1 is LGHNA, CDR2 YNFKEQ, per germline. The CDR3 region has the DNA TGTGCCAGCAGCGGAGGACTAGCGGGAGGGCCCAGCTCGTACGAGCAGTACTTC. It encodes CASSGGLAGGPSSYEQYF.

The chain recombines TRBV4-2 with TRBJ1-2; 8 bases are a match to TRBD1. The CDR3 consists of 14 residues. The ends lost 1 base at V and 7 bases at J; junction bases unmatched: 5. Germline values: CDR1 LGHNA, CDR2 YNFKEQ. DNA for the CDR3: TGTGCCAGCAGCCAAGCCCAGGGGGCGCGTGGCTACACCTTC. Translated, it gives CASSQAQGARGYTF.

The CDR3 reads CASSFVQGYQETQYF. The CDR3 DNA follows: TGTGCCAGCAGCTTTGTGCAGGGCTACCAAGAGACCCAGTACTTC. The chain links TRBV7-9 to TRBJ2-5; a weak D match, TRBD1 (5 bases). The CDR3 sequence is 15 residues long. V lost 3 bases and J 0 bases, leaving 11 bases between the germline ends. Looked up from germline, CDR1 is SEHNR and CDR2 is FQNEAQ (reference sequence).

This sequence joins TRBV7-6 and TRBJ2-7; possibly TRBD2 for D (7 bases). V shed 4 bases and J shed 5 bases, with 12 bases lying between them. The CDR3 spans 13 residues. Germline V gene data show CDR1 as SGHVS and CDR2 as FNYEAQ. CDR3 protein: CASSWEGGDEQYF. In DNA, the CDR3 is TGTGCCAGCAGCTGGGAGGGGGGCGACGAGCAGTACTTC.

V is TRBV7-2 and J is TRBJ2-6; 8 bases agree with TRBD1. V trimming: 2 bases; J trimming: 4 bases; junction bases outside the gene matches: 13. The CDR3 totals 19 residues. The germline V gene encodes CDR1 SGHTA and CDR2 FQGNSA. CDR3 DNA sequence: TGTGCCAGCAGCTTACTGACAGGGGCCACCTTAACAGGGGCCAACGTCCTGACTTTC. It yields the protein CASSLLTGATLTGANVLTF.

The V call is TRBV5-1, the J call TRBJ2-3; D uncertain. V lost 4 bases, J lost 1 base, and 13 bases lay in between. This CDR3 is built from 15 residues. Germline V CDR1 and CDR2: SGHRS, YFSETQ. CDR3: CASSTERPRTDTQYF. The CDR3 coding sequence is TGCGCCAGCAGCACTGAGAGGCCCCGCACAGATACGCAGTATTTT.

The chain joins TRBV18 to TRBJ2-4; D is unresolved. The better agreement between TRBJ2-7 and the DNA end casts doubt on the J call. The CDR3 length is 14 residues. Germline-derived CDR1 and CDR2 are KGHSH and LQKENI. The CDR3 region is CASSLDSATYEQYF. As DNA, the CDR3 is TGTGCCAGCTCCCTCGACTCTGCGACCTACGAGCAGTACTTC.

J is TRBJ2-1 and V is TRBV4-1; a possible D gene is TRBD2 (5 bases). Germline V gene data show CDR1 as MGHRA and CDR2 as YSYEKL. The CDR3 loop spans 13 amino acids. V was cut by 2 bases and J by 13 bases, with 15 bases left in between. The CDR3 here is CASSQRIRDRQFF. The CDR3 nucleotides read TGCGCCAGCAGCCAAAGAATCCGGGATCGACAGTTCTTC.